This TCR beta chain was retrieved from a study of T cells after yellow fever vaccination. General observations from the study: Clonotypes shared by both compartments, CD4 and CD8, made up a small share. Detected again after the booster were most primary-vaccination clones, at 96% CD4 and 88% CD8.

In this sample, this clonotype turned up a few times. The antigen is not known. Template switching with 5'RACE generated the TCR cDNA and added a universal primer site and UMIs. TCRdb re-called the 5' RACE reads through MiXCR, storing one row per CDR3 protein. The profile covers 350,000 to 550,000 distinct CDR3 sequences, with 15% to 20% appearing a single time and 15% to 20% taken by the ten largest. The V gene end was trimmed by 2 bases and the J gene end by 3 bases; junction bases not matched to a gene: 6. The CDR3 runs 15 residues. Germline V CDR1 and CDR2: MNHEY, SVGAGI. The chain links TRBV6-5 to TRBJ1-1, with 7 bases fitting TRBD1. The sequence came from a man between 18 and 29 years old who received the YFV17D yellow fever vaccine. The sequences come from PBMCs, collected before the yellow fever booster vaccination. The CDR3 nucleotides are TGTGCCAGCAGTTACCAGGGGGACAGTTACACTGAAGCTTTCTTT. As protein: CASSYQGDSYTEAFF.